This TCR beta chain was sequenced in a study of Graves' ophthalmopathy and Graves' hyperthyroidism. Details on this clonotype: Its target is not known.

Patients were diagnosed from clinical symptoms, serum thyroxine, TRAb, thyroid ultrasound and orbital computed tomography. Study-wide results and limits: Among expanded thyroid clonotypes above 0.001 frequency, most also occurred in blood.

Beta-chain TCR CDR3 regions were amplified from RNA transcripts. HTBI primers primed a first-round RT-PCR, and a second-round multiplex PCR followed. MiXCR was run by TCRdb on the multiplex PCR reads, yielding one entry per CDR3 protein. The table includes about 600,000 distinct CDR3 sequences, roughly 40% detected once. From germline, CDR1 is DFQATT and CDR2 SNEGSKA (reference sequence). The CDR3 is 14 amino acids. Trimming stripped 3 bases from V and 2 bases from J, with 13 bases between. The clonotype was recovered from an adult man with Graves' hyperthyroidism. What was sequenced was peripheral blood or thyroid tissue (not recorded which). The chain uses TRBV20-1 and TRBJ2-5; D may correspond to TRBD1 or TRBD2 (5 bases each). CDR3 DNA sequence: TGCAGTGCTAGGTTGCCGGGACCGCAAGAGACCCAGTACTTC. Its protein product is CSARLPGPQETQYF.